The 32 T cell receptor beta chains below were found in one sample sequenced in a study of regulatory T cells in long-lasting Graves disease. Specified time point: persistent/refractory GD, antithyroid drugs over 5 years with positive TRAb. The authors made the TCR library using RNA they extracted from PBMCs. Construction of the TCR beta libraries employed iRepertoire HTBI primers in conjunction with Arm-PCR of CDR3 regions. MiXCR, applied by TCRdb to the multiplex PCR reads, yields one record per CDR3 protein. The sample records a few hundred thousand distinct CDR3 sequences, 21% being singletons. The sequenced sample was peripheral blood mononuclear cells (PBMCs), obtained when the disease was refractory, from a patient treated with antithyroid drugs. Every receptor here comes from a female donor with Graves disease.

The CDR3: CASSIRQGADTQYF. The CDR3 region has the DNA TGTGCCAGCAGTATCCGACAGGGGGCAGATACGCAGTATTTT. V is TRBV28 and J is TRBJ2-3, with TRBD1 matching over 9 bases. Germline V gene data show CDR1 as MDHEN and CDR2 as SYDVKM. The CDR3 runs to 14 residues. The trim removed 5 bases at V and 4 bases at J, leaving 4 bases unmatched.

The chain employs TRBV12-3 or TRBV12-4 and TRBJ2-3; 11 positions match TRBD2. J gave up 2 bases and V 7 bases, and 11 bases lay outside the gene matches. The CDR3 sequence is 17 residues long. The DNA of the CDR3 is TGTGCCAGCACTCAGTCTGGGACTAGCGGATTCACAGATACGCAGTATTTT. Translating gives CASTQSGTSGFTDTQYF.

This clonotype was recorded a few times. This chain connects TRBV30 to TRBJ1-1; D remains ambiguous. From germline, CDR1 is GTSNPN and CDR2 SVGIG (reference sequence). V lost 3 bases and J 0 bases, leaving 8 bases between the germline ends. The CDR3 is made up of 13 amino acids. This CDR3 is CAWRPSLNTEAFF. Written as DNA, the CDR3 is TGTGCCTGGAGACCCAGTTTGAACACTGAAGCTTTCTTT.

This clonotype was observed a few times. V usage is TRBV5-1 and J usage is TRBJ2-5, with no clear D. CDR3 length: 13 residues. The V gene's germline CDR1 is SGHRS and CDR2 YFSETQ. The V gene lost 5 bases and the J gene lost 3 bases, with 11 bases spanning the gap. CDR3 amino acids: CASRKGAKETQYF. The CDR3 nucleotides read TGCGCCAGCAGGAAAGGAGCAAAAGAGACCCAGTACTTC.

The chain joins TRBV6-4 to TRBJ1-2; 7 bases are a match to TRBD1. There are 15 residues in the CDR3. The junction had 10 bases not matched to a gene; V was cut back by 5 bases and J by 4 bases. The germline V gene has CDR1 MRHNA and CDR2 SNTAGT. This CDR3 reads CASSPETGPTYGYTF. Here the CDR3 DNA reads TGTGCCAGCAGTCCCGAGACAGGGCCAACCTATGGCTACACCTTC.

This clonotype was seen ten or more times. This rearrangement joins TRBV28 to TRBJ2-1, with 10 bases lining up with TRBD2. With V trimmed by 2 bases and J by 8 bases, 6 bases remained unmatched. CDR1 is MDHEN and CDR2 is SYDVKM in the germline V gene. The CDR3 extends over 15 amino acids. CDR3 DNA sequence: TGTGCCAGCAGTTTACCCGGGACTAGCGTTCATGAGCAGTTCTTC. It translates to CASSLPGTSVHEQFF.

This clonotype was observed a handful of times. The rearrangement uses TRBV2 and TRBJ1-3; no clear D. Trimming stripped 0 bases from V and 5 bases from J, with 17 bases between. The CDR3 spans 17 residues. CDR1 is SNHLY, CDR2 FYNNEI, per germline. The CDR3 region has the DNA TGTGCCAGCAGTGAAGCGGCGGCGGAGCCTAGGAGAAACACCATATATTTT. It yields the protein CASSEAAAEPRRNTIYF. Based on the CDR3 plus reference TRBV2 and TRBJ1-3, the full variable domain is EPEVTQTPSHQVTQMGQEVILRCVPISNHLYFYWYRQILGQKVEFLVSFYNNEISEKSEIFDDQFSVERPDGSNFTLKIRSTKLEDSAMYFCASSEAAAEPRRNTIYFGEGSWLTVV.

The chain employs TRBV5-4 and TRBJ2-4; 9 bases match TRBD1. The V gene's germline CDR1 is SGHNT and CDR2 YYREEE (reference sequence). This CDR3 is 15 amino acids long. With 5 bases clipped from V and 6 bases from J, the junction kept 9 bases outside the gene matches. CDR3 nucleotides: TGTGCCAGCAGTTTAGGACAGGGGTCGGGAAACATTCAGTACTTC. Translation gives CASSLGQGSGNIQYF.

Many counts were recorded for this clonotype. CDR3 amino acids: CKKGRSDTAYEQYF. In DNA form, the CDR3 reads TGCAAGAAGGGGCGAAGTGACACAGCCTACGAGCAGTACTTC. This chain links TRBV29-1 with TRBJ2-7; a weak D match, TRBD1 (5 bases). Germline values: CDR1 SQVTM, CDR2 ANQGSEA. This CDR3 comprises 14 residues.

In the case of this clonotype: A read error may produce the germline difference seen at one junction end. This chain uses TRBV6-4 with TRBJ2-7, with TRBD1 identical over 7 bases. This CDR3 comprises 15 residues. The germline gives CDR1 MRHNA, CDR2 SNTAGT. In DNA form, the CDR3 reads TGCGCCAGCAGTGGGAATCAGGGGGACCCCTACGAGCAGTACTTC. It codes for CASSGNQGDPYEQYF.

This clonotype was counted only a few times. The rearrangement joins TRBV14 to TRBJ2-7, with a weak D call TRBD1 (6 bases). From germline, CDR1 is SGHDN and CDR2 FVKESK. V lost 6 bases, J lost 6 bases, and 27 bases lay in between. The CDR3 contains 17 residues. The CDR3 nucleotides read TGTGCCAGCAGTCAATTTACCGGGACACCGTATCTCTGCGAGCAGTACTTC. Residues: CASSQFTGTPYLCEQYF. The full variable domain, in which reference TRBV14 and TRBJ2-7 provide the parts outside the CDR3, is EAGVTQFPSHSVIEKGQTVTLRCDPISGHDNLYWYRRVMGKEIKFLLHFVKESKQDESGMPNNRFLAERTGGTYSTLKVQPAELEDSGVYFCASSQFTGTPYLCEQYFGPGTRLTVT.

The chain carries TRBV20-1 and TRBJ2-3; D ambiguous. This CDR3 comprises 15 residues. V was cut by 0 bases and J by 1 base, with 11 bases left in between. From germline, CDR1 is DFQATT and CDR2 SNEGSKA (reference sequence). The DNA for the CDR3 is TGCAGTGCTAGAGATGGCGCGCCAGGCACAGATACGCAGTATTTT. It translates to CSARDGAPGTDTQYF.

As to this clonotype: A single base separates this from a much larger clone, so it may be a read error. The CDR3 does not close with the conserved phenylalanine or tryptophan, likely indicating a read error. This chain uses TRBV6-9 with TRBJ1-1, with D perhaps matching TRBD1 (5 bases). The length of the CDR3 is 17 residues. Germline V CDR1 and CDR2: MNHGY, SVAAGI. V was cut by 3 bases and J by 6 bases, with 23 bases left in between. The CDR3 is CASSYSRFEIVGPEAFL. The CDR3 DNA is TGTGCCAGCAGTTACTCACGTTTTGAGATAGTGGGGCCTGAAGCTTTCCTT.

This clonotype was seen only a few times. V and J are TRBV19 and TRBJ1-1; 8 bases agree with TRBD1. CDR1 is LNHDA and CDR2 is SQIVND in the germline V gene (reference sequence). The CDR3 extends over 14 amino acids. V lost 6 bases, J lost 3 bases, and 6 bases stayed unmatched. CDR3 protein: CASRSDRGDTEAFF. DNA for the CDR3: TGTGCCAGTAGGAGCGACAGGGGCGACACTGAAGCTTTCTTT.

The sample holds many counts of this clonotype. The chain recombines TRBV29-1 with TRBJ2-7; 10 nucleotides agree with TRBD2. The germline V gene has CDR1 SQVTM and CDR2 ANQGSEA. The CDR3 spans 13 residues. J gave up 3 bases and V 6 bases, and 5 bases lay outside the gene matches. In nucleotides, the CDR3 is TGCAGCGTCGGACTAGCGGACCGCTACGAGCAGTACTTC. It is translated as CSVGLADRYEQYF.

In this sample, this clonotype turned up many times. CDR3 protein: CASSSSGFYEQYF. In DNA, the CDR3 is TGTGCCAGTAGTTCTAGCGGGTTCTACGAGCAGTACTTC. V usage is TRBV19 and J usage is TRBJ2-7; 8 bases agree with TRBD2. The V gene end was trimmed by 5 bases and the J gene end by 3 bases; junction bases not matched to a gene: 3. This CDR3 is built from 13 residues. The germline V gene has CDR1 LNHDA and CDR2 SQIVND (reference sequence).

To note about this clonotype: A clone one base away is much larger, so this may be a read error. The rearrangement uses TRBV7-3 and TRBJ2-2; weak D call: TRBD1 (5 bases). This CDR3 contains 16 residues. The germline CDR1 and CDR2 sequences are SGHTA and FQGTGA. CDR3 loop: CAGSSQGALNTGELFF. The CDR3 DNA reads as TGTGCCGGCAGCTCCCAAGGGGCACTTAACACCGGGGAGCTGTTTTTT.

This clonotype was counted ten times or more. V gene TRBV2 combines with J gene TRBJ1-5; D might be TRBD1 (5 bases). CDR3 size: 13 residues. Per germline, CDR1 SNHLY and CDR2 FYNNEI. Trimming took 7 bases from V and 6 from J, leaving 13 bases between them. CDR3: CASKEVGGQPQHF. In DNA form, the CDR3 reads TGTGCCAGCAAGGAGGTGGGGGGTCAGCCCCAGCATTTT.

The CDR3 sequence: CASSMFPHNEQFF. The CDR3 nucleotides read TGTGCCAGTAGTATGTTTCCTCACAATGAGCAGTTCTTC. V is TRBV19 and J is TRBJ2-1, with D unclear. Germline V gives CDR1 LNHDA, CDR2 SQIVND (reference sequence). Trimming shortened V by 3 bases and J by 5 bases, and 8 bases separated the two germline ends. The CDR3 totals 13 residues.

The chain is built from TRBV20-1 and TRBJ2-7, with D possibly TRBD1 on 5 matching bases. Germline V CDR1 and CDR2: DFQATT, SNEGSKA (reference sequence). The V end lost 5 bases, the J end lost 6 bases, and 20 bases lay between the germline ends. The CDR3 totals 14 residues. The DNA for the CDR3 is TGCAGTGCTCTGACAGTTCCCTCTACGGCCGAGCAGTACTTC. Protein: CSALTVPSTAEQYF.

The CDR3 coding sequence is TGTGCCAGCAGCTTCCAACAGGGAGCTAACTATGGCTACACCTTC. Amino acid sequence: CASSFQQGANYGYTF. The chain combines TRBV7-9 with TRBJ1-2; the D gene is possibly TRBD1 (6 bases). The CDR3 totals 15 residues. In germline, CDR1 is SEHNR, CDR2 FQNEAQ (reference sequence). V dropped 3 bases and J dropped 0 bases, with 11 bases sitting between them.

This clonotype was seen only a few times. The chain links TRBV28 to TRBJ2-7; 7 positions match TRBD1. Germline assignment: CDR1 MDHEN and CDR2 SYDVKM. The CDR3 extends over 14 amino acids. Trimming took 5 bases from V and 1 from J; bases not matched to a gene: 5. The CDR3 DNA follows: TGTGCCAGCAGTCATTACAGGGGATCCTACGAGCAGTACTTC. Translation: CASSHYRGSYEQYF. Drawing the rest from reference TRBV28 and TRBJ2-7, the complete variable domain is DVKVTQSSRYLVKRTGEKVFLECVQDMDHENMFWYRQDPGLGLRLIYFSYDVKMKEKGDIPEGYSVSREKKERFSLILESASTNQTSMYLCASSHYRGSYEQYFGPGTRLTVT.

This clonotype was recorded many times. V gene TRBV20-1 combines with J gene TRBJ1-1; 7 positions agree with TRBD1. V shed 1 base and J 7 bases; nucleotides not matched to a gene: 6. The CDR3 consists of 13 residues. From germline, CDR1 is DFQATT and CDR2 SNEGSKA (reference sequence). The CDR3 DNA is TGCAGTGCTAGAGTAGGGGGCGGCGGTGAAGCTTTCTTT. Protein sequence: CSARVGGGGEAFF.

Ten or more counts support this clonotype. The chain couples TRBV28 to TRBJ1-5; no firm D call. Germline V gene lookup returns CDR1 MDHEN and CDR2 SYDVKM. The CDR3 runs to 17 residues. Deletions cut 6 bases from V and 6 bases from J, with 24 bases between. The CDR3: CASRGGLGHLVGQPQHF. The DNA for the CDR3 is TGTGCCAGCAGGGGTGGGCTTGGTCACCTTGTCGGTCAGCCCCAGCATTTT.

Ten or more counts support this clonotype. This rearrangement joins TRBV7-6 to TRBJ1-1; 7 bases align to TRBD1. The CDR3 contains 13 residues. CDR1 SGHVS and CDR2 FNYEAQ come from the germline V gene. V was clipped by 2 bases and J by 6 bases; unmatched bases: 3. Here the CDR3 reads CASSLSGQAEAFF. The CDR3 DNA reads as TGTGCCAGCAGCTTATCCGGACAGGCTGAAGCTTTCTTT.

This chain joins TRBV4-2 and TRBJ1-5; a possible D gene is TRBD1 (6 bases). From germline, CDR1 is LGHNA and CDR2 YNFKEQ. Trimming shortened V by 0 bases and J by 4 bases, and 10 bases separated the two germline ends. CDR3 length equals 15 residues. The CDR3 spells CASSQDPQGNQPQHF. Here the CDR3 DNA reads TGTGCCAGCAGCCAAGATCCTCAGGGGAATCAGCCCCAGCATTTT.

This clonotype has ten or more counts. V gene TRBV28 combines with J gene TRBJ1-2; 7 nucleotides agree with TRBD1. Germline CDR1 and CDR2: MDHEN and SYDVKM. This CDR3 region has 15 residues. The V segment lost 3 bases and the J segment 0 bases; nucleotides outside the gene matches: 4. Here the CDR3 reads CASSLTGSTNYGYTF. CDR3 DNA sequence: TGTGCCAGCAGTTTGACAGGGAGTACTAACTATGGCTACACCTTC.

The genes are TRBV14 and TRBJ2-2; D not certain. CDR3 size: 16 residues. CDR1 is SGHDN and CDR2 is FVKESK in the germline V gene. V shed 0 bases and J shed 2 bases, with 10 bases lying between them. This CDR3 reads CASSQELSFNTGELFF. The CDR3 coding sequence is TGTGCCAGCAGCCAAGAGCTTAGCTTTAACACCGGGGAGCTGTTTTTT.

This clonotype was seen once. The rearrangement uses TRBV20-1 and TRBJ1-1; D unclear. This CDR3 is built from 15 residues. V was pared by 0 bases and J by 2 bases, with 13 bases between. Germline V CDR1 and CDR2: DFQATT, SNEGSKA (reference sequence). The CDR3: CSARDHGRLNTEAFF. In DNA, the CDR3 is TGCAGTGCTAGAGATCATGGCAGACTAAACACTGAAGCTTTCTTT.

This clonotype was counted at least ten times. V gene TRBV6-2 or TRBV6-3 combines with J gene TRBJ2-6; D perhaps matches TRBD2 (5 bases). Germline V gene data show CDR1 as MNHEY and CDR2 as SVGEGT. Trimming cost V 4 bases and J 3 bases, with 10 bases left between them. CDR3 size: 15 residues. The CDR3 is CASSSVAGGANVLTF. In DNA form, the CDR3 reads TGTGCCAGCAGTTCTGTGGCGGGTGGGGCCAACGTCCTGACTTTC.

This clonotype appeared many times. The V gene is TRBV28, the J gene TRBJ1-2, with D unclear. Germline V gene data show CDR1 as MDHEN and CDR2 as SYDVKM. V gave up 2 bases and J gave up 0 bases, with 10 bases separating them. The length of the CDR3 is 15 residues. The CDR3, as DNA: TGTGCCAGCAGTTTAATGTCAAATTCTAACTATGGCTACACCTTC. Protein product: CASSLMSNSNYGYTF.

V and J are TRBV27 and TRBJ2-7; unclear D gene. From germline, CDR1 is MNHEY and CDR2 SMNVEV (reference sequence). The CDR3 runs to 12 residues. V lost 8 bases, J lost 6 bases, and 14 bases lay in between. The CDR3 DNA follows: TGTGCCAGCTCTAAAGGGCAGTCCGAGCAGTACTTC. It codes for CASSKGQSEQYF.